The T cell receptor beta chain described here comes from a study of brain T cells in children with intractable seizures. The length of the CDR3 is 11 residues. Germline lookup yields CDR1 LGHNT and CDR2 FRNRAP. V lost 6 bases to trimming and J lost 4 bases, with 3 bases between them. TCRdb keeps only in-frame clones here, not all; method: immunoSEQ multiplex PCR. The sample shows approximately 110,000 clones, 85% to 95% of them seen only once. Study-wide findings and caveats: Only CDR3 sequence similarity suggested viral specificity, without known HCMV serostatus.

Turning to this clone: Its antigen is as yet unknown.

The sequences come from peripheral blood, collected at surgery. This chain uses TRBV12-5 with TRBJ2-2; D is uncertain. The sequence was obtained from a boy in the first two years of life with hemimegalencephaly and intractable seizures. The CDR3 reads CASGATGELFF. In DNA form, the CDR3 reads TGTGCTAGTGGAGCCACCGGGGAGCTGTTTTTT.